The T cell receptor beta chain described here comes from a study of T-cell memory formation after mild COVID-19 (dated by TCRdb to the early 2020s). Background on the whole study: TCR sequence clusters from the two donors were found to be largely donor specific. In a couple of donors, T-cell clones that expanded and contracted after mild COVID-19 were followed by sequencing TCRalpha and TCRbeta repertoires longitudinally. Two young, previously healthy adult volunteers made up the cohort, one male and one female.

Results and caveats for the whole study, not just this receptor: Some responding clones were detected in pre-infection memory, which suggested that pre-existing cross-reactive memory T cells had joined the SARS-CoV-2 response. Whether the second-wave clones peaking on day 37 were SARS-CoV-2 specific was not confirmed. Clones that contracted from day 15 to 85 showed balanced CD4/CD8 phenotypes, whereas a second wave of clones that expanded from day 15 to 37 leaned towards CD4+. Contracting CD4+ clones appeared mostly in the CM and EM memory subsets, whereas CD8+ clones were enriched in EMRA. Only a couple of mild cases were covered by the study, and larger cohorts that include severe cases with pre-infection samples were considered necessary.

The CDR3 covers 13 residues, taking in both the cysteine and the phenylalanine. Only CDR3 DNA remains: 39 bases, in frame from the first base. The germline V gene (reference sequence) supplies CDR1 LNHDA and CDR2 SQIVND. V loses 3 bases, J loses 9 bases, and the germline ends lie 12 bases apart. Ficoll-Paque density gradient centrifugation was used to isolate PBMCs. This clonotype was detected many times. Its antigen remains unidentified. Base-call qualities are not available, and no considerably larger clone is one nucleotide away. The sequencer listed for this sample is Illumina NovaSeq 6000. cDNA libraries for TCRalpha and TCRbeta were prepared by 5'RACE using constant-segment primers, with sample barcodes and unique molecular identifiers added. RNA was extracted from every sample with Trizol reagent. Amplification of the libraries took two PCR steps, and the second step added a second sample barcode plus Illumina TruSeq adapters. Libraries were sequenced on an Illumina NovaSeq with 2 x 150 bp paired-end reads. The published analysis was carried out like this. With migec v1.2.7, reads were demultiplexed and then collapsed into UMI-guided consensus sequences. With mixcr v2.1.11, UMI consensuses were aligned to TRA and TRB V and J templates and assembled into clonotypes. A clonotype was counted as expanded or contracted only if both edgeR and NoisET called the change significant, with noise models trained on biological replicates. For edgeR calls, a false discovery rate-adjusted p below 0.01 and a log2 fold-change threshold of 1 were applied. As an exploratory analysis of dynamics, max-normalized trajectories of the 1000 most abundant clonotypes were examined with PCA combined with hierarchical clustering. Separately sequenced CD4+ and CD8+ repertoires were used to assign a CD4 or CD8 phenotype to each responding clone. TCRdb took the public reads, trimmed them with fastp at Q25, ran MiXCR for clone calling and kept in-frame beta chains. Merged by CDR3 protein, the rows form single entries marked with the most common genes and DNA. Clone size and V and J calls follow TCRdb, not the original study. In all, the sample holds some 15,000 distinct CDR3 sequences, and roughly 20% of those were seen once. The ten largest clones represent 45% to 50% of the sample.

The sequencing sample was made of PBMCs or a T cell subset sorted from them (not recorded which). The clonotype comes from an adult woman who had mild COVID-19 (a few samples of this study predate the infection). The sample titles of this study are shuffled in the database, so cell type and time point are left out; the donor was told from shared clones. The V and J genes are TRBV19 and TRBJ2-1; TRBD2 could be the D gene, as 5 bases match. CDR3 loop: CASSIRLAAEQFF. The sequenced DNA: TGTGCCAGTAGTATCCGGCTAGCAGCTGAGCAGTTCTTC.